Shown below are 24 T cell receptor beta chains from a single sample sequenced in a study of T cell changes during pregnancy in multiple sclerosis (dated by TCRdb to the late 2010s). Library creation used the immunoSEQ multiplex PCR assay. Held by TCRdb, this immuneACCESS table contains in-frame sequences only and omits some clones. Under half of the omission traces to an unresolved V gene where checked; the cause of the rest is unknown. The table for this sample lists 50,000 to 75,000 clones; about 93% of them were counted only once. Roughly 2.7% of the sample belongs to the ten largest clones. This material consisted of CD8+ T cells from peripheral blood mononuclear cells, taken in the third trimester of pregnancy. The source of these receptors is a female donor with multiple sclerosis, enrolled in a pregnancy study.

The V call is TRBV2, the J call TRBJ2-3; 8 bases fit TRBD1. Germline V gene sequence: CDR1 SNHLY, CDR2 FYNNEI. This CDR3 is built from 15 residues. V lost 6 bases, J lost 4 bases, and 9 bases stayed unmatched. This chain's CDR3 is CASRGQVFSADTQYF. CDR3 DNA: TGTGCCAGCAGGGGACAGGTCTTTAGTGCAGATACGCAGTATTTT.

J is TRBJ2-7 and V is TRBV7-9, with D hard to call. CDR3 length equals 12 residues. The germline V gene encodes CDR1 SEHNR and CDR2 FQNEAQ (reference sequence). Trimming removed 1 base at V and 5 bases at J, with 6 bases between. This CDR3 is CASSLGAHEQYF. The CDR3 bases are TGTGCCAGCAGCTTAGGGGCGCACGAGCAGTACTTC.

This chain links TRBV7-8 with TRBJ1-5; 7 bases map to TRBD1. The CDR3 consists of 17 residues. CDR1 is SGHVS, CDR2 FQNEAQ, per germline. Unmatched junction bases numbered 6, after V lost 1 base and J lost 0 bases. CDR3 in DNA: TGTGCCAGCAGCTTAGAGACAGGGTTCGATAGCAATCAGCCCCAGCATTTT. Its protein is CASSLETGFDSNQPQHF.

V and J are TRBV19 and TRBJ2-7, with a tentative D call TRBD2 (5 bases). This CDR3 spans 14 amino acids. CDR1 and CDR2 from the germline V gene are LNHDA and SQIVND (reference sequence). Deletions cut 1 base from V and 3 bases from J, with 10 bases between. The CDR3: CASSIGPLDYEQYF. The DNA of the CDR3 is TGTGCCAGTAGTATAGGCCCACTAGACTACGAGCAGTACTTC.

The V call is TRBV14, the J call TRBJ2-7; D may be TRBD1 (5 bases). The CDR3 loop spans 12 amino acids. V lost 4 bases to trimming and J lost 2 bases, with 6 bases between them. In germline, CDR1 is SGHDN, CDR2 FVKESK. The DNA of the CDR3 is TGTGCCAGCAGCCCAGGGCCCTACGAGCAGTACTTC. Protein sequence: CASSPGPYEQYF.

V usage is TRBV6-6 and J usage is TRBJ2-7; D may be TRBD2 (5 bases). Germline CDR1 is MNHNY and CDR2 is SVGAGI (reference sequence). The V end was cut by 6 bases, the J end by 2 bases, with 11 bases between. The CDR3 is 13 amino acids. The CDR3 bases are TGTGCCAGCAGGCCCGGGAAAGCCTACGAGCAGTACTTC. Translation gives CASRPGKAYEQYF.

V and J are TRBV14 and TRBJ2-1, with D possibly matching TRBD2 (5 bases). With 3 bases removed from V and 0 bases from J, the gap between germline ends came to 9 bases. This CDR3 has 15 residues. CDR1 SGHDN and CDR2 FVKESK come from the germline V gene. The CDR3: CASSQDWSSYNEQFF. In nucleotides, the CDR3 is TGTGCCAGCAGCCAGGACTGGAGCTCCTACAATGAGCAGTTCTTC.

The V and J genes are TRBV19 and TRBJ2-7; 9 bases map to TRBD1. V shed 4 bases, J shed 5 bases, and the junction held 6 bases outside the gene matches. The CDR3 sequence is 14 residues long. Germline V lookup: CDR1 LNHDA, CDR2 SQIVND (reference sequence). CDR3 region: CASSTGTGIDEQYF. For the CDR3, the DNA is TGTGCCAGTAGTACCGGGACAGGGATCGACGAGCAGTACTTC. The entire variable domain, with the rest obtained from reference TRBV19 and TRBJ2-7, is as follows: DGGITQSPKYLFRKEGQNVTLSCEQNLNHDAMYWYRQDPGQGLRLIYYSQIVNDFQKGDIAEGYSVSREKKESFPLTVTSAQKNPTAFYLCASSTGTGIDEQYFGPGTRLTVT.

This chain links TRBV6-5 with TRBJ2-1, with 9 bases identical to TRBD2. The V gene's germline CDR1 is MNHEY and CDR2 SVGAGI. The ends lost 8 bases at V and 7 bases at J; junction bases unmatched: 9. CDR3 length equals 14 residues. The CDR3 DNA reads as TGTGCCAGCGCCGTAGCGGGAGCAGAGAATGAGCAGTTCTTC. Its protein is CASAVAGAENEQFF.

This clone was observed once. The chain recombines TRBV6-5 with TRBJ1-4; 7 nucleotides match TRBD1. V shed 2 bases and J 4 bases; nucleotides not matched to a gene: 7. Germline CDR1 reads MNHEY; CDR2 reads SVGAGI. The length of the CDR3 is 16 residues. The CDR3 bases are TGTGCCAGCAGTTACGGCCATACAGGGGTTAATGAAAAACTGTTTTTT. Protein product: CASSYGHTGVNEKLFF.

This chain links TRBV27 with TRBJ2-7, with D perhaps TRBD2 (6 bases). This CDR3 region has 13 residues. Trimming pared 2 bases from V and 2 bases from J, leaving 7 bases between. Germline V gene data show CDR1 as MNHEY and CDR2 as SMNVEV (reference sequence). The CDR3 protein is CASSLGTAYEQYF. The CDR3 region has the DNA TGTGCCAGCAGTTTAGGGACTGCCTACGAGCAGTACTTC.

The chain carries TRBV7-6 and TRBJ2-5; 7 positions match TRBD1. Germline values: CDR1 SGHVS, CDR2 FNYEAQ. The CDR3 has 15 residues. V gave up 5 bases and J gave up 2 bases; unmatched junction bases: 8. The CDR3 spells CASSPLGDRQETQYF. For the CDR3, the DNA is TGTGCCAGCAGCCCCCTTGGGGACAGACAAGAGACCCAGTACTTC.

The rearrangement uses TRBV27 and TRBJ2-3; 7 nucleotides agree with TRBD2. The CDR3 runs 14 residues. Trimming at V came to 10 bases and at J to 2 bases, leaving 9 bases not matched to a gene. Germline loops: CDR1 MNHEY, CDR2 SMNVEV (reference sequence). The CDR3 reads CATLGGGYTDTQYF. The CDR3 coding sequence is TGTGCCACCCTGGGGGGAGGGTACACAGATACGCAGTATTTT.

The genes are TRBV19 and TRBJ2-1; D may be TRBD2 (6 bases). Germline V gives CDR1 LNHDA, CDR2 SQIVND (reference sequence). The CDR3 runs 15 residues. The V end lost 8 bases, the J end lost 3 bases, and 17 bases lay between the germline ends. The CDR3 here is CASEAGSIDYNEQFF. In nucleotides, the CDR3 is TGTGCCAGTGAAGCCGGGAGCATAGACTACAATGAGCAGTTCTTC.

This sequence joins TRBV11-2 and TRBJ2-3, with a possible D match to TRBD2 (5 bases). The CDR3 covers 14 residues. CDR1 SGHAT and CDR2 FQNNGV come from the germline V gene. Trimming took off 4 bases at V and 1 base at J, with 9 bases between the two ends. For the CDR3, the DNA is TGTGCCAGCAGCTCATCCGGGGGCACAGATACGCAGTATTTT. Its protein is CASSSSGGTDTQYF.

In DNA, the CDR3 is TGTGCCAGGACCTCGGGAGTAGGTACAGATACGCAGTATTTT. This gives the protein CARTSGVGTDTQYF. The chain is built from TRBV2 and TRBJ2-3; D is perhaps TRBD2 (6 bases). Trimming left V 9 bases short and J 3 bases short, with 16 bases between. Looked up from germline, CDR1 is SNHLY and CDR2 is FYNNEI. This CDR3 has 14 residues.

V gene TRBV7-8 combines with J gene TRBJ1-1; the D is unclear. The CDR3 has 17 residues. The germline gives CDR1 SGHVS, CDR2 FQNEAQ. V was pared by 3 bases and J by 2 bases, with 19 bases between. CDR3 DNA: TGTGCCAGCAGCTTCATGGCGGCAACGGTGGGTAACACTGAAGCTTTCTTT. This codes for CASSFMAATVGNTEAFF.

The gene calls are TRBV6-5 and TRBJ1-1, with 8 bases fitting TRBD1. The germline V gene encodes CDR1 MNHEY and CDR2 SVGAGI. The V segment lost 5 bases and the J segment 3 bases; nucleotides outside the gene matches: 5. This CDR3 has 14 amino acids. As DNA, the CDR3 is TGTGCCAGCAGTGGGGACAGGAGGTACACTGAAGCTTTCTTT. Translating gives CASSGDRRYTEAFF.

The CDR3 DNA reads TGTGCCAGTAGCGACAGGGGGCTCTACTATGGCTACACCTTC. Amino acids: CASSDRGLYYGYTF. This chain joins TRBV19 and TRBJ1-2; 10 nucleotides agree with TRBD1. CDR3 size: 14 residues. V shed 6 bases, J shed 3 bases, and the junction held 4 bases outside the gene matches. Germline V lookup: CDR1 LNHDA, CDR2 SQIVND (reference sequence).

The CDR3 reads CASREDRGDTEAFF. Written as DNA, the CDR3 is TGTGCCAGCAGGGAGGACAGGGGAGACACTGAAGCTTTCTTT. The chain carries TRBV5-5 and TRBJ1-1; 9 nucleotides match TRBD1. The CDR3 runs to 14 residues. Unmatched junction bases numbered 5, after V lost 5 bases and J lost 3 bases. CDR1 is SGHKS, CDR2 YYEKEE, per germline (reference sequence).

V is TRBV27 and J is TRBJ2-3; 8 bases map to TRBD2. Germline values: CDR1 MNHEY, CDR2 SMNVEV (reference sequence). V dropped 4 bases and J dropped 4; count of bases not matched to a gene: 7. The CDR3 covers 15 residues. CDR3 residues: CASSSGLGGADTQYF. In DNA form, the CDR3 reads TGTGCCAGCAGTTCGGGACTAGGAGGGGCAGATACGCAGTATTTT.

This rearrangement joins TRBV27 to TRBJ2-1; no firm D call. V lost 3 bases, J lost 7 bases, and 16 bases lay in between. This CDR3 has 15 amino acids. Germline-derived CDR1 and CDR2 are MNHEY and SMNVEV (reference sequence). CDR3 DNA sequence: TGTGCCAGCAGTTTGAAGGAGTACGCCCGGAATGAGCAGTTCTTC. Translated: CASSLKEYARNEQFF.

This clone was detected only once. The chain carries TRBV5-6 and TRBJ1-4; D not certain. This CDR3 spans 13 amino acids. V lost 0 bases, J lost 4 bases, and 4 bases lay in between. Per germline, CDR1 SGHDT and CDR2 YYEEEE. The CDR3 here is CASSLGSNEKLFF. DNA of the CDR3: TGTGCCAGCAGCTTGGGGAGTAATGAAAAACTGTTTTTT.

The chain combines TRBV6-5 with TRBJ2-7, with D possibly TRBD2 on 5 matching bases. Trimming took 4 bases from V and 2 from J, leaving 12 bases between them. The CDR3 sequence is 14 residues long. Germline V gene lookup returns CDR1 MNHEY and CDR2 SVGAGI. This CDR3 is CASSSPGKTYEQYF. The CDR3 DNA sequence: TGTGCCAGCAGTTCGCCGGGAAAAACCTACGAGCAGTACTTC.